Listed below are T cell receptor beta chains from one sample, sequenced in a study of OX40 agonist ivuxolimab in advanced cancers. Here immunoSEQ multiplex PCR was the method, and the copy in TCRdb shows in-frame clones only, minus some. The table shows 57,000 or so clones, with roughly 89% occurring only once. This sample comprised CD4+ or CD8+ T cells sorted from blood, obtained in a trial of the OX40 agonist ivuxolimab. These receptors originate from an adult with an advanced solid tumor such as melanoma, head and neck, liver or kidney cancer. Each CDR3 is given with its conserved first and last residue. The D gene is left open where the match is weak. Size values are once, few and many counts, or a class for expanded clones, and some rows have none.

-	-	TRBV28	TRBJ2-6	TGTGCCAGCATCGCGGCCTCTGAGGGTGGGGCCAACGTCCTGACTTTC	CASIAASEGGANVLTF
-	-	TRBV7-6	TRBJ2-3	TGTGCCAGCAGCTTACAGGGGGCGGGGGGCACAGATACGCAGTATTTT	CASSLQGAGGTDTQYF
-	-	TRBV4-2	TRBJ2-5	TGTGCCAGCAGCAACTGGGGACAAGAGACCCAGTACTTC	CASSNWGQETQYF
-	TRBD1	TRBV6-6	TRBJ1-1	TGTGCCAGCAGTTACTCTCCGACAGGGAGGGGCACTGAAGCTTTCTTT	CASSYSPTGRGTEAFF
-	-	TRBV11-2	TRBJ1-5	TGTGCCAGCGGGGGCCTCAGGGTGCGGGGGAGCAATCAGCCCCAGCATTTT	CASGGLRVRGSNQPQHF
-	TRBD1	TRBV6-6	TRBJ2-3	TGTGCCAGCATTCGCAGGGGGACAGGGGCCACAGATACGCAGTATTTT	CASIRRGTGATDTQYF
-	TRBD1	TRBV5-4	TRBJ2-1	TGTGCCAGCAGCTGGGACAGGGGACCCTACAATGAGCAGTTCTTC	CASSWDRGPYNEQFF
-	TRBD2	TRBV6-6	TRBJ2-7	TGTGCCAGCAGTCCGACTAGCGGGAGTGGGTACGAGCAGTACTTC	CASSPTSGSGYEQYF
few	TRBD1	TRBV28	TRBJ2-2	TGTGCCAGCCGACAGGGGGCCTCCGGGGAGCTGTTTTTT	CASRQGASGELFF
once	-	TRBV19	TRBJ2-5	TGTGCCAGTGCCGGCGGGGGCCTCCAAGAGACCCAGTACTTC	CASAGGGLQETQYF
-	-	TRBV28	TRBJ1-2	TGTGCCAGCAGTTCACAGGGAAACTATGGCTACACCTTC	CASSSQGNYGYTF
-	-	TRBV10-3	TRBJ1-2	TGTGCCATCAGTGAGAACGATCTCGGGGGCTACACCTTC	CAISENDLGGYTF
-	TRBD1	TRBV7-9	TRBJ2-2	TGTGCCAGCAGCTTAGCACGGACAGGGGATACCGGGGAGCTGTTTTTT	CASSLARTGDTGELFF
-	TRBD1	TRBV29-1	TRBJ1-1	TGCAGCGTTGCGAGACAGGGGAACACTGAAGCTTTCTTT	CSVARQGNTEAFF
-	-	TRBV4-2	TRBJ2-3	TGTGCCAGCAGCTTGGCCGCAGGGCCGGGCACAGATACGCAGTATTTT	CASSLAAGPGTDTQYF
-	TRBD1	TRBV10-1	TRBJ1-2	TGCGCCAGCAGTGCGGCAGGGGGCTATGGCTACACCTTC	CASSAAGGYGYTF
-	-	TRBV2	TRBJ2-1	TGTGCCAGCAGTAGAGGGGGGGCTTGGGATGAGCAGTTCTTC	CASSRGGAWDEQFF
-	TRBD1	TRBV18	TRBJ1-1	TGTGCCAGCTCACCTGAGACAGGGCGCGCCACTGAAGCTTTCTTT	CASSPETGRATEAFF
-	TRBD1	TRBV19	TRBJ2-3	TGTGCCAGCCGGGACAGGGGCGCAGATACGCAGTATTTT	CASRDRGADTQYF
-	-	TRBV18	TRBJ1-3	TGTGCCAGCTCACCACAGGAAGGGACGGCCGGAAACACCATATATTTT	CASSPQEGTAGNTIYF
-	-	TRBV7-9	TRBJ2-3	TGTGCCAGCAGCTTCAGCACAGATACGCAGTATTTT	CASSFSTDTQYF
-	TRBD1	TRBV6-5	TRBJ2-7	TGTGCCAGTTCCTCCGCAGGGGGCAGGTACGAGCAGTACTTC	CASSSAGGRYEQYF
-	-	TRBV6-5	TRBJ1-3	TGTGCCAGCAGTTACCGCGGGGCTGGAAACACCATATATTTT	CASSYRGAGNTIYF
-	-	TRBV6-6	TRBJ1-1	TGTGCCAGCAGCCTACCGACCATGAACACTGAAGCTTTCTTT	CASSLPTMNTEAFF
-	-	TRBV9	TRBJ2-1	TGTGCCAGCAGCCCCACCTCTTCGTCGGCATCCTACAATGAGCAGTTCTTC	CASSPTSSSASYNEQFF
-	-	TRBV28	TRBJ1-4	TGTGCCAGCAGTTCCCGGGGGAAGGCAACTAATGAAAAACTGTTTTTT	CASSSRGKATNEKLFF
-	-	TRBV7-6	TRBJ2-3	TGTGCCAGCAGCTTAAGCCCGAACCGCGAGACAGATACGCAGTATTTT	CASSLSPNRETDTQYF
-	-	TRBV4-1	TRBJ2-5	TGCGCCAGCAGCCAAGACGAGTGGGGCAGTCAAGAGACCCAGTACTTC	CASSQDEWGSQETQYF
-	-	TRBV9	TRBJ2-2	TGTGCCAGCAGCGTCCTGGGGATCTTGTCCGGGGAGCTGTTTTTT	CASSVLGILSGELFF
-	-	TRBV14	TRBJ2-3	TGTGCCAGCAGCCGAGAACTCACAGATACGCAGTATTTT	CASSRELTDTQYF
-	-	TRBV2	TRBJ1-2	TGTGCCAGCAGTGATCTCGACGGGCAAGGATATGGCTACACCTTC	CASSDLDGQGYGYTF
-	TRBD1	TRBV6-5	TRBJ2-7	TGTGCCAGCAGTTACCCGGACAGGGGTATGAACGAGCAGTACTTC	CASSYPDRGMNEQYF
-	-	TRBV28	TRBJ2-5	TGTGCCAGCAGTGTACCCATTGAGACCCAGTACTTC	CASSVPIETQYF
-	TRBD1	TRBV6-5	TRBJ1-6	TGTGCCAGCAGTCCCGGGACAGGGAGAAATTCACCCCTCCACTTT	CASSPGTGRNSPLHF
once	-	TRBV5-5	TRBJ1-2	TGTGCCAGCAGCCCGGGGCCTCCCGGGGGCTATGGCTACACCTTC	CASSPGPPGGYGYTF
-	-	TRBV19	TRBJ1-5	TGTGCCAGTATCCCATCTAGCTATAGCAATCAGCCCCAGCATTTT	CASIPSSYSNQPQHF
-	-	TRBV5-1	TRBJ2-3	TGCGCCAGCAGCTTGGACAGGTATACGCAGTATTTT	CASSLDRYTQYF
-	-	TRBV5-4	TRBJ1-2	TGTGCCAGCAGCCCTTCGCCGGTTGGGATACATGGCTACACCTTC	CASSPSPVGIHGYTF
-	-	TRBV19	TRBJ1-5	TGTGCCAGTAGTATTGCCAGGGCCGATCAGCCCCAGCATTTT	CASSIARADQPQHF
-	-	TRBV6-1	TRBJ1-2	TGTGCCAGCAGTCCCCGAGGGGGGCGAGGTAGAGGCTACACCTTC	CASSPRGGRGRGYTF
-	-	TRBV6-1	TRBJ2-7	TGTGCCAGCAGTGCGTACAGGGTCCCCGAGCAGTACTTC	CASSAYRVPEQYF